This T cell receptor beta chain was captured in a study of siplizumab effects on memory and regulatory T cells. Points from the study as a whole: It seemed that naive T cells were more diverse than memory cells and were major contributors to the alloresponse. The average Treg-derived proportion among mappable alloreactive CD4+ clones was 65% to 80% with siplizumab versus 26.9% in controls.

As regards this clone: Its antigen is not known.

This CDR3 region has 11 residues. The germline V gene encodes CDR1 DFQATT and CDR2 SNEGSKA (reference sequence). V lost 0 bases and J 3 bases, leaving 3 bases between the germline ends. Assay: immunoSEQ multiplex PCR; the TCRdb copy retains only in-frame clones and omits some. The table includes about 110,000 clones, approximately 94% detected once. The rearrangement joins TRBV20-1 to TRBJ2-7, with D hard to call. This TCR was sampled from a human donor in good health. The specimen sequenced was CD4+ T cells sorted from blood. The CDR3 sequence: CSARDSYEQYF. CDR3 DNA: TGCAGTGCTAGAGATAGCTACGAGCAGTACTTC.